The T cell receptor (beta chain) described here comes from a study of beta chain features in type 1 diabetes. The germline gives CDR1 SQVTM, CDR2 ANQGSEA. The CDR3 loop spans 14 amino acids. V gave up 6 bases and J gave up 6 bases; unmatched junction bases: 6. As for this clone: What it binds is not known.

General observations from the study: TCRB CDR3 length was moderately but significantly reduced in all four CD4+ subsets of Type 1 diabetes patients.

Expressed TCRB transcripts were sequenced because the isolated RNA had all been reverse transcribed beforehand. Measured with immunoSEQ multiplex PCR; TCRdb has only the in-frame clones, and not every one. Of 150,000 to 190,000 clones listed, around 10% were seen once; the top ten hold approximately 0.5%. The receptor's source is a man aged 25 to 45 with type 1 diabetes. Material for sequencing was central memory CD4+ T cells from blood. The gene calls are TRBV29-1 and TRBJ2-1; 12 bases are shared with TRBD2. CDR3 in amino acids: CSVVSSGRANEQFF. The CDR3 DNA reads as TGCAGCGTCGTCTCTAGCGGGAGGGCCAATGAGCAGTTCTTC.